The TCR beta chain described here comes from a study of shared clonotypes between healthy human individuals. Across several immunoSEQ plates, the genomic DNA of each subset was split evenly. Sequencing used immunoSEQ multiplex PCR; TCRdb keeps in-frame clones, though not all of them. The sample consists of roughly 510,000 clones, about 75% of them appearing once. Donors comprised healthy HIV-negative adults lacking recent acute infections or vaccinations. Unsorted samples used approximately 99 million PBMCs for genomic DNA. Trimming cost V 7 bases and J 8 bases; bases outside gene matches: 7. Germline values: CDR1 MNHNY, CDR2 SVGAGI (reference sequence). The CDR3 sequence is 14 residues long.

The specimen was PBMCs. The source is a woman in her forties in good health. Some clones in this sample may be carry-over from other donors' samples. The chain has TRBV6-6 and TRBJ2-2; 10 nucleotides align to TRBD2. The CDR3 DNA reads TGTGCCAGCAACGCCGGGACTAGCGTAGGGGAGCTGTTTTTT. As protein: CASNAGTSVGELFF.